This TCR beta chain was profiled in a study of blood T cells in healthy people across ages. Findings and caveats of the study: Roughly linear age-related decline in beta diversity appeared, significant by age roughly 40.

The extraction recovered at least 5.5 micrograms of total RNA per sample. Primed by a sample-barcoded 5' primer and a J-beta primer mix, a second PCR proceeded for roughly 6 to 12 cycles. Via MiXCR, TCRdb re-called the 5' RACE reads, giving one row per CDR3 protein. The repertoire includes about 560,000 distinct CDR3 sequences, roughly a quarter of them detected once, and over 3.5% sits in the top ten. This clonotype was detected only a few times. Its antigen is unknown. The length of the CDR3 is 14 residues. Trimming left V 6 bases short and J 0 bases short, with 9 bases between. Germline CDR1 reads SGHRS; CDR2 reads YFSETQ. These same records also appear under a second study, on T cells of mothers and their children. Per that study: It was related mother-child pairs that showed slightly higher overlap than unrelated pairs, without reaching significance.

The origin of this receptor is a boy younger than 10 in good health. Material: blood. The chain carries TRBV5-1 and TRBJ1-4; D may be TRBD1 (5 bases). Written as DNA, the CDR3 is TGCGCCAGCAAGGAAGGGGCAACTAATGAAAAACTGTTTTTT. Its translation is CASKEGATNEKLFF.